The T cell receptor beta chain under discussion was sequenced for a study of blood T cell repertoires in COVID-19 (dated by TCRdb to the early 2020s). In the study overall: The collaborator samples originated in the United States, Italy and Spain and spanned the acute and convalescent phases of COVID-19. The material from the prospective study consisted of cDNA or gDNA derived from T cells, B-cell-depleted T cells, or PBMCs. The dataset comprised deeply sampled blood TCRbeta repertoires from subjects exposed to, actively infected with, or recovered from COVID-19. The repertoires were made available in a free public database intended to serve as a resource for research on the immune response to SARS-CoV-2. Samples came from the ongoing ImmuneRACE study (first 160 participants) plus 1,254 subjects from 6 global collaborators. A de-identified subject ID, COVID-19 status, age in years and sex were almost always included in the sample metadata. Where available, HLA class I and class II types were obtained from metadata supplied by the sample provider rather than from assay-based typing.

As to this clone: What antigen it recognizes has not been identified. There are no base qualities to consult, and no much larger clone falls within one base.

Whole blood was collected in K2EDTA tubes by collaborating institutions according to the institutions' own protocols. For TCRbeta analysis, collaborator samples were shipped as frozen whole blood, as isolated PBMCs, or as DNA extracted from either sample type. The full study reports these points: How much clinical and demographic metadata was included differed by source and by participant, and the metadata was provided uncurated.

The immunoSEQ Assay, a bias-controlled multiplex PCR, was used to amplify TCRbeta CDR3 regions from genomic DNA. The authors' pipeline ran thus. Within the assay, amplification of reference gene primers was used to estimate how many nucleated cells each sample contained. Sequence reads were collapsed and filtered to measure the absolute abundance of every unique TCRbeta CDR3 rearrangement. Productive Simpson clonality was computed per sample as the square root of Simpson's diversity index over productive rearrangements. Sourced from immuneACCESS, this table was stored by TCRdb with only in-frame sequences that have V and J called. A share of the clones is absent; for the studies checked, an unresolved V gene accounts for under half, and the remainder has no known explanation. The DNA gave D and trimming, while V, J and clone size come from that table. Here the sample has hundreds of thousands of clones; approximately 80% occur a single time. Together, the top ten hold about 10% of the sample.

Looking up the germline V gene (reference sequence) yields CDR1 GTSNPN and CDR2 SVGIG. For this chain, trimming is 3 bases at the V end and 8 bases at the J end, and the number of junction bases without a gene match is 11. The CDR3, from cysteine to phenylalanine, totals 14 residues. The only DNA kept is the CDR3, 42 bases in frame from the first base. The sequence was collected from an elderly woman with acute or convalescent COVID-19. Here the chain combines TRBV30 and TRBJ1-2; TRBD1 fits 8 bases in the junction. Sequenced input: peripheral blood. The CDR3 in this case is CAWRETRGRKGYTF. The sequenced DNA: TGTGCCTGGAGGGAAACCAGGGGGCGCAAGGGCTACACCTTC.